The subject of this entry is one TCR beta chain. What antigen it recognizes has not been identified. Per-base qualities were not stored, and no clone one base away is much larger. Healthy HIV-negative adults with no recently reported acute infections or vaccinations were included as donors. Only Caucasian adults living in Nashville, Tennessee, USA were represented among the donors. For unsorted samples, tens of millions of PBMCs were counted, and genomic DNA was extracted using the QIAamp DNA Blood Mini kit. Blood was obtained by leukapheresis, after which PBMCs were separated by Ficoll-Histopaque density gradient centrifugation and cryopreserved in liquid nitrogen vapor phase. Using the deep immunoSEQ assay, multiplex PCR amplified TCR CDR3 regions from genomic DNA. Extracted genomic DNA from each cell subset was spread evenly across all wells of several immunoSEQ 96-well plates, with each plate serving as a replicate. For unsorted PBMC, each replicate PCR was loaded with around 300 ng genomic DNA, equivalent to about 33,000 T cell genomes. Ten immunoSEQ deep assay plates were used to sequence the unsorted PBMC genomic DNA. Purified libraries were quantified with a Qubit 3.0 fluorometer, sized on a Bioanalyzer 2100, and re-quantified with the KAPA Library Quantification kit. A separate single-read 150-cycle Illumina NextSeq 550 flow cell was used to sequence each immunoSEQ 96-well plate. In the authors' own workflow: Because the immunoSEQ output included only junctional sequences and no quality scores, the filtering could not be the same as the filtering used for full-length reads. Sequences were annotated with PyIR, a Python wrapper for IgBLAST v1.9, and V/J genes and CDR3 were assigned using IMGT germline references. Any read was removed if the V/J assignment was weak (E-value above 1e-6), the CDR3 was missing, or the read contained stop codons, out-of-frame junctions, or ambiguous translated residues. A V3J clonotype was defined by an identical inferred V gene, J gene, and CDR3 amino acid sequence. To compute the percentage overlap between repertoires, the number of shared unique clonotypes was divided by the size of the smaller repertoire. Three approaches were used to assess repertoire richness: RTK rarefaction, the Chao1 estimator, and Recon v2.1 estimates of unobserved clonotypes. Here the immuneACCESS table is served through TCRdb, limited to in-frame sequences with V and J called. Missing clones are a known gap in these copies; in checked studies unresolved V genes cover under half, and the rest lacks a known reason. The DNA gave D and trimming, while V, J and clone size come from that table. In this sample the table shows 400,000 to 500,000 clones, about three quarters of which occur a single time. Jointly, the top ten make up 10% to 15% of the sample.

The sample belongs to a study of shared clonotypes between healthy human individuals (dated by TCRdb to the early 2020s). In terms of the full investigation: The cohort comprised a couple of women and a few men aged 18 to 49 years. Leukapheresis yielded between about 0.85 and 10 billion PBMCs per donor. Blood TCR repertoires of a handful of healthy adults were deeply sequenced to estimate repertoire size and the extent of clonotype sharing between individuals. To increase sequencing depth and limit assay-specific biases, different laboratories used diverse techniques to prepare libraries and sequence TCR repertoires. Results and caveats for the whole study, not just this receptor: Based on pairwise subsampling, the degree of clonotype sharing among donors was expected to be affected by sequencing depth. Sampling was restricted to blood, and TCR repertoires in tissue are likely to differ from TCR repertoires in blood. Because the study included a small number of donors, the genetic and exposure-history diversity represented was limited.

Inclusive of the bounding cysteine and phenylalanine, the CDR3 is 13 residues long. The only DNA kept is the CDR3, 39 bases in frame from the first base. CDR1 and CDR2, looked up from the germline V gene, are SQVTM and ANQGSEA. Between the V and J ends, shortened by 8 bases and 0 bases respectively, the junction contains 12 bases. The receptor was derived from a woman in her thirties or forties in good health. Some clones in this sample may be carry-over from other donors' samples. Sequenced: PBMCs. Recombination linked TRBV29-1 to TRBJ2-3, with no reliable assignment of the D segment. The nucleotide sequence is given as TGCAGCCAAAGGGCAGCTAGCACAGATACGCAGTATTTT. Translated, it reads CSQRAASTDTQYF.